This TCR beta chain was found in a study of T cell responses to AZD1222 COVID-19 vaccine. Whole-study results and caveats: Spike-wide coverage was observed for vaccine-associated CD4 TCRs, with dominant responses at 160-218 and 743-854. No day 14 peak samples; only post-peak repertoires were characterized. With two AZD1222 doses given, Spike-specific TCR breadth and depth both rose.

This CDR3 spans 14 amino acids. Per germline, CDR1 SEHNR and CDR2 FQNEAQ (reference sequence). V gave up 0 bases and J gave up 6 bases; unmatched junction bases: 1. Notes on this clone: Its antigen is currently unknown.

Profiling relied on immunoSEQ multiplex PCR, and the TCRdb table lists in-frame clones only, not all of them. The sample holds tens of thousands of clones, approximately 88% seen once. The J gene is TRBJ2-4, the V gene TRBV7-9; TRBD2 matches 8 bases. The sequences come from peripheral blood, collected 28 days after the second AZD1222 dose. The sequence was obtained from an adult who received the AZD1222 COVID-19 vaccine. DNA of the CDR3: TGTGCCAGCAGCTTAGCGCTAGCGGGAAACATTCAGTACTTC. Protein sequence: CASSLALAGNIQYF.